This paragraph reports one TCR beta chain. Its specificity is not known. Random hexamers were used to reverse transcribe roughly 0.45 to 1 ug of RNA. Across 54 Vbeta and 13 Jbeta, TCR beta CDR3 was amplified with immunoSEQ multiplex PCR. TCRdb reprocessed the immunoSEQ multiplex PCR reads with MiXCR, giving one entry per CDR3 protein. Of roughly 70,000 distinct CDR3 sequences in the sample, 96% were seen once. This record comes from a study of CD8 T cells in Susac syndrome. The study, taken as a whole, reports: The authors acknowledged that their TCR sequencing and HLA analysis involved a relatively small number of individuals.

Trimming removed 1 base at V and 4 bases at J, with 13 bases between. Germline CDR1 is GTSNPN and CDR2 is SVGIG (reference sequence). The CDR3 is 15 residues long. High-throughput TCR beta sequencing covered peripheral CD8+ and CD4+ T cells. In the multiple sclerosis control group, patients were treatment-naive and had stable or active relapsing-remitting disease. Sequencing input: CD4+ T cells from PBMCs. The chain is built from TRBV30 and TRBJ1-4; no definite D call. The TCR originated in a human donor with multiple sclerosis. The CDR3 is CAWSGILGLNEKLFF. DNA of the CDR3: TGTGCCTGGAGTGGGATCCTCGGACTTAATGAAAAACTGTTTTTT.